This T cell receptor beta chain is drawn from a study of blood T cell repertoires in COVID-19. Study background: COVID-19 samples, acute and convalescent, were from the United States, Italy and Spain. T cells, B-cell-depleted T cells, or PBMCs provided the cDNA or gDNA that served as material.

CDR1 and CDR2 from the germline V gene are MDHEN and SYDVKM. This CDR3 contains 14 residues. Deletions cut 2 bases from V and 6 bases from J, with 11 bases between. Here immunoSEQ multiplex PCR was the method, and the copy in TCRdb shows in-frame clones only, minus some. Of around 270,000 clones in the sample, more than 65% were seen once. Patients in Seattle were enrolled during active infection, then followed longitudinally. The chain combines TRBV28 with TRBJ1-5; possibly TRBD1 for D (5 bases). The clonotype comes from a person aged 70 to 79 with COVID-19, enrolled during active disease. Sequenced input: peripheral blood. The CDR3 protein is CASSLRGWGQPQHF. CDR3 DNA: TGTGCCAGCAGTTTACGGGGGTGGGGTCAGCCCCAGCATTTT.